The TCR beta chain described here comes from a study of identical twins. The study, taken as a whole, reports: Abundant cord blood beta clonotypes carried fewer insertions; memory repertoires showed none.

A word on this clonotype: The antigen is unknown.

The CDR3 covers 14 residues. Germline V lookup: CDR1 LGHDT, CDR2 YNNKEL (reference sequence). V lost 4 bases and J 9 bases, leaving 18 bases between the germline ends. Each CDR3 protein is one row after TCRdb ran MiXCR on the 5' RACE reads. The sample consists of hundreds of thousands of distinct CDR3 sequences, around 20% of them appearing once. A further study also used this sample, focusing on yellow fever vaccine responses in identical twins. As that report states: Each twin's T cell response to the vaccine was reported to look partly convergent and partly personalized.

Sample: CD4+ T cells sorted from blood. The source of this sequence is a woman under 30 in good health. V usage is TRBV3-1 and J usage is TRBJ1-2; maybe TRBD1 (6 bases). CDR3 coding DNA: TGTGCCAGCAGCCTAGCCAAAGACAGGAAGAGCTACACCTTC. This gives the protein CASSLAKDRKSYTF.